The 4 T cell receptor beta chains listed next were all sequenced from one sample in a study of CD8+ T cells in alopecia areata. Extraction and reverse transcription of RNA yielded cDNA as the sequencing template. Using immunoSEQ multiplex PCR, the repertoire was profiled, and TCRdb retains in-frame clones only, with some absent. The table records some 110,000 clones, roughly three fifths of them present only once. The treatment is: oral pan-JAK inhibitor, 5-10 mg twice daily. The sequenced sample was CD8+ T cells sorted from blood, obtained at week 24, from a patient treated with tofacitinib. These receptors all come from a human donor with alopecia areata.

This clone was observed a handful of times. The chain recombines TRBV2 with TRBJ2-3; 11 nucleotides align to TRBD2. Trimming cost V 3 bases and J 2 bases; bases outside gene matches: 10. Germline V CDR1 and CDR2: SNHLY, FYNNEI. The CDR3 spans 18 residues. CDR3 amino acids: CASSEPLAGGPFTDTQYF. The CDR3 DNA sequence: TGTGCCAGCAGTGAGCCTCTAGCGGGGGGCCCTTTCACAGATACGCAGTATTTT.

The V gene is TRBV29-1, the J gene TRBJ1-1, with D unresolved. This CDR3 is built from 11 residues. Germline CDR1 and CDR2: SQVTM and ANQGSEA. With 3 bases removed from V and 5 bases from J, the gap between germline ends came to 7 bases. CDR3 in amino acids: CSVDDETEAFF. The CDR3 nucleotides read TGCAGCGTTGATGACGAGACTGAAGCTTTCTTT.

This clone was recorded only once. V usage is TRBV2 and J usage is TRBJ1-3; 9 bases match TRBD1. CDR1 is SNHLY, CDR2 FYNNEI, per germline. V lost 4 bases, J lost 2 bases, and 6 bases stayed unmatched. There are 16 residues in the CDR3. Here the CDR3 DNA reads TGTGCCAGCAGTGTCCTCCGGGACAGGGCTGGAAACACCATATATTTT. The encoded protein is CASSVLRDRAGNTIYF.

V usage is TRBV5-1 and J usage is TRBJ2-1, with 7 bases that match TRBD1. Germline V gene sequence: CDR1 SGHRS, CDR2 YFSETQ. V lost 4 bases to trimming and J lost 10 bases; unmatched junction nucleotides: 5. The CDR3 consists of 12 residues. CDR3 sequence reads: CASSPTGPEQFF. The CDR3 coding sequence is TGCGCCAGCAGCCCGACAGGGCCCGAGCAGTTCTTC.